The text below deals with one T cell receptor beta chain. Its antigen remains undetermined. It has no much larger one-base neighbor in the sample; base qualities were not kept. Other DNA sequences in this sample translate to the same CDR3. These data belong to a study of beta chain features in type 1 diabetes (dated by TCRdb to the late 2010s). In the study overall: Mean age, gender distribution, total cell number and subset yield did not differ between patients and healthy donors. A total of 107,917,701 sorted cells were examined across all samples, and the number of cells per subset was strongly correlated with RNA yield. In the study, TCRB repertoires of sorted circulating CD4+ T cell subsets from recently diagnosed type 1 diabetes patients were compared with those of matched healthy donors. Whereas all 30 or so donors provided naive and central memory subsets, regulatory and stem cell-like memory subsets were isolated from just 8 patients and about 8 healthy donors.

A single peripheral blood draw of around 120 mL on average was collected from each donor into heparinised tubes. Naive, central memory, regulatory and stem cell-like memory CD4+ T cells were sorted on a BD FACSAria II using a panel including CD45RO, CCR7, CD25, CD127, CD95 and CD27. A purity above 98% was achieved for all sorted populations. PBMCs were isolated immediately by Lymphoprep density gradient centrifugation and stained directly without culture. So that batch effects would be minimized, each experiment stained and sorted samples in pairs, pairing one healthy donor with one patient. All of the isolated RNA was reverse transcribed with the High Capacity cDNA Reverse Transcription Kit, so expressed TCRB transcripts were sequenced. Deep immunoSEQ sequencing was applied to naive, central memory and regulatory T cell samples, giving an average of about 3.4 million total reads per sample. After sorted cells were lysed in RLT buffer, RNA was extracted with DNase-treated RNeasy Micro or Mini kits, with the choice depending on cell number. To prevent cross-contamination, each cell subset was processed individually, whereas patient and healthy donor samples were processed jointly. The immunoSEQ multiplex PCR was used to amplify TCRB sequences from cDNA, yielding 87-bp fragments that span the CDR3 region. Sequencing of the amplicons was performed on the Illumina HiSeq platform. The paper's data handling went like this. Synthetic template baselines were used to correct PCR bias computationally, reads within Hamming distance 2 were collapsed together, and singletons that could not be merged were discarded. Reads were aligned against IMGT so that V, D and J genes, CDR3 length and insertions or deletions at six rearrangement sites could be assigned. Within each subset, clonotype counts were normalized to sorted cell number, and only after that were true diversity and Gini coefficients computed with the tcR R package. The overlap coefficient, calculated on TCRB nucleotide sequences, was used to measure repertoire sharing. Out-of-frame TCRB sequences from naive cells were analyzed as a proxy for the pre-selection repertoire. TCRdb took over this immuneACCESS table, retaining in-frame rearrangements with V and J assigned. Such tables are incomplete; in checked studies, under half of the missing clones stem from an unresolved V gene, and the remainder is unexplained. V, J and clone size are taken as reported in that table, and D and trimming were inferred from the DNA itself. The sample table records about 160,000 clones; roughly 60% of these occur just once. Approximately 0.09% of the sample lies in the top ten.

The paper as a whole reports these results and caveats: Patients with type 1 diabetes made fewer insertions and deleted more nucleotides at VDJ recombination sites, implying thymic rearrangement abnormalities. Shorter templates might be favored by PCR, yet because patient and control samples were amplified and corrected together, any such skew would affect both groups equally. Type 1 diabetes patients showed a moderate but significant shortening of TCRB CDR3 length in all four CD4+ subsets. Because the HLA sub-analyses included only small numbers of individuals, any influence of HLA type on TCRB rearrangement was left unresolved. Because cDNA rather than genomic DNA was sequenced, highly expressing activated cells could have been over-represented, although no difference in activation and CD3 levels was found between groups. Naive, central memory and regulatory TCRB repertoires appeared to be more alike among patients than among healthy donors.

Trimming takes 3 bases from V and 5 bases from J, and the germline ends sit 10 bases apart. Taken from the germline V gene, the CDR1 and CDR2 loops are SQVTM and ANQGSEA. The cysteine opens and the phenylalanine closes a CDR3 of 12 amino acids. This entry keeps only the CDR3 DNA: 36 bases, framed from base 1. The chain couples TRBV29-1 to TRBJ2-5, with the D gene not confidently named. Sequenced material: naive CD4+ T cells from blood. This sample's cell subset or site label indicates: true naive CD4+ T cells. The receptor comes from a man aged 25 to 45 with type 1 diabetes. The encoded CDR3 is CSVERTGETQYF. The DNA is TGCAGCGTTGAGAGGACGGGTGAGACCCAGTACTTC.